A selection of T cell receptor beta chains follows, all from one sample in a study of cytomegalovirus exposure and HLA in healthy donors. The data were produced by immunoSEQ multiplex PCR, yet TCRdb's version contains in-frame clones alone and is incomplete. The sample holds around 61,000 clones, approximately 92% seen once. The sample was PBMCs. All receptors derive from a man younger than 35 in good health and CMV-seronegative. Each CDR3 is given with its conserved first and last residue. A D gene is named only where the DNA matches it firmly. Rows give clone size only sometimes, using once, few, many, or a class for an expanded clone.

J gene: TRBJ2-3
clone size: NA
V gene: TRBV23-1
D gene: NA
CDR3 DNA: TGCGCCAGCAGTCAATATGACCCGGGGGCAGATACGCAGTATTTT
CDR3 protein: CASSQYDPGADTQYF

J gene: TRBJ2-3
clone size: NA
V gene: TRBV18
D gene: TRBD2
CDR3 DNA: TGTGCCAGCTCAAGGACTAGCGGGACAGATACGCAGTATTTT
CDR3 protein: CASSRTSGTDTQYF

J gene: TRBJ1-2
clone size: once
V gene: TRBV7-9
D gene: NA
CDR3 DNA: TGTGCCAGCATGAGTAACTATGGCTACACCTTC
CDR3 protein: CASMSNYGYTF

J gene: TRBJ2-7
clone size: NA
V gene: TRBV21-1
D gene: NA
CDR3 DNA: TGTGCCAGCAGCAACCGAGCGGGAGTTTACGAGCAGTACTTC
CDR3 protein: CASSNRAGVYEQYF

J gene: TRBJ2-1
clone size: once
V gene: TRBV5-8
D gene: TRBD2
CDR3 DNA: TGTGCCAGCAGTCCGCAGCGGGAGAGATACAATGAGCAGTTCTTC
CDR3 protein: CASSPQRERYNEQFF

J gene: TRBJ2-1
clone size: NA
V gene: TRBV5-4
D gene: TRBD1
CDR3 DNA: TGTGCCAGCAGCGCGACAGGGTCGATAAACAATGAGCAGTTCTTC
CDR3 protein: CASSATGSINNEQFF

J gene: TRBJ2-7
clone size: once
V gene: TRBV18
D gene: NA
CDR3 DNA: TGTGCCAGCTCACCACTAGCGGATAGCTCCTACGAGCAGTACTTC
CDR3 protein: CASSPLADSSYEQYF

J gene: TRBJ2-1
clone size: NA
V gene: TRBV4-3
D gene: NA
CDR3 DNA: TGCGCCAGCAGCCAAGAACTTGGGACAAACGCCTACAATGAGCAGTTCTTC
CDR3 protein: CASSQELGTNAYNEQFF

J gene: TRBJ2-5
clone size: NA
V gene: TRBV7-8
D gene: NA
CDR3 DNA: TGTGCCAGCAGCCCAAAAGAGACCCAGTACTTC
CDR3 protein: CASSPKETQYF

J gene: TRBJ2-5
clone size: NA
V gene: TRBV7-2
D gene: TRBD2
CDR3 DNA: TGTGCCAGCAGCTCAAGCGGGAGGAAGGAAGAGACCCAGTACTTC
CDR3 protein: CASSSSGRKEETQYF

J gene: TRBJ2-1
clone size: NA
V gene: TRBV5-6
D gene: TRBD2
CDR3 DNA: TGTGCCAGCAGCTTGCCTAGCGGGAGGCCGGATGAGCAGTTCTTC
CDR3 protein: CASSLPSGRPDEQFF